The next 30 T cell receptor beta chains were all read from a single sample in a study of blood T cells in healthy people across ages. It was with a sample-barcoded 5' primer and a J-beta primer mix that a second PCR of roughly 7 to 12 cycles was run. TCRdb processed the 5' RACE reads anew with MiXCR; each CDR3 protein has one entry. The repertoire includes about 1.4 million distinct CDR3 sequences, 55% to 75% of them detected once, and about 6.7% sits in the top ten. Sequenced sample: blood. The receptors shown here come from a man younger than 30 in good health.

This clonotype was counted between two and nine times. The V call is TRBV5-1, the J call TRBJ1-1, with D uncertain. The CDR3 covers 14 residues. Germline V CDR1 and CDR2: SGHRS, YFSETQ. V was cut by 0 bases and J by 3 bases, with 9 bases left in between. The CDR3 DNA follows: TGCGCCAGCAGCTTGGCGGCAGGTGACACTGAAGCTTTCTTT. Translating it yields CASSLAAGDTEAFF.

The sample holds a few counts of this clonotype. The chain couples TRBV15 to TRBJ2-3; 10 bases line up with TRBD2. The V segment lost 0 bases and the J segment 4 bases; nucleotides outside the gene matches: 4. The germline V gene encodes CDR1 LNHNV and CDR2 YYDKDF (reference sequence). The CDR3 runs 16 residues. For the CDR3, the DNA is TGTGCCACCAGCAGAGATCCTAGCGGGAGTTCAGATACGCAGTATTTT. This sequence encodes CATSRDPSGSSDTQYF.

The chain links TRBV4-1 to TRBJ2-7, with 10 nucleotides matching TRBD1. The CDR3 is 17 residues long. V trimming: 3 bases; J trimming: 3 bases; junction bases outside the gene matches: 11. The germline V gene encodes CDR1 MGHRA and CDR2 YSYEKL. The CDR3 sequence: CASSQWHGGQGNYEQYF. CDR3 nucleotides: TGCGCCAGCAGCCAGTGGCACGGGGGACAGGGGAACTACGAGCAGTACTTC.

As regards this clonotype: At one of its ends the junction is not consistent with the germline gene, which may arise from a read error. The chain links TRBV3-1 to TRBJ2-7; D tentatively reads TRBD1 or TRBD2 (6 bases each). Germline-derived CDR1 and CDR2 are LGHDT and YNNKEL (reference sequence). CDR3 length: 16 residues. This CDR3 reads CASGQDQGTGSYEQYF. The CDR3 coding sequence is TGTGCCAGCGGCCAAGATCAGGGGACTGGGTCCTACGAGCAGTACTTC.

This chain uses TRBV4-2 with TRBJ2-2; TRBD2 agrees at 10 bases. Germline CDR1 and CDR2: LGHNA and YNFKEQ. V trimming: 2 bases; J trimming: 1 base; junction bases outside the gene matches: 1. This CDR3 is 16 amino acids long. Written as DNA, the CDR3 is TGTGCCAGCAGCCAATGGACTAGCGGGAACACCGGGGAGCTGTTTTTT. As protein: CASSQWTSGNTGELFF.

This chain links TRBV7-2 with TRBJ2-7; 10 bases agree with TRBD2. The CDR3 runs to 18 residues. Germline trimming cut 5 bases from V and 1 base from J; bases unmatched to any gene: 14. Germline assignment: CDR1 SGHTA and CDR2 FQGNSA. The CDR3 sequence: CASSAHLTSGSSSYEQYF. The CDR3, as DNA: TGTGCCAGCAGCGCACATTTGACTAGCGGGTCCTCTTCCTACGAGCAGTACTTC.

The V gene is TRBV27, the J gene TRBJ1-5; D is unresolved. CDR1 MNHEY and CDR2 SMNVEV come from the germline V gene (reference sequence). There are 13 residues in the CDR3. The V and J ends lost 6 bases and 7 bases respectively, with 13 bases between them. CDR3: CASSLRTFQPQHF. The CDR3 nucleotides are TGTGCCAGCAGCCTGCGAACGTTCCAGCCCCAGCATTTT.

V and J are TRBV7-9 and TRBJ2-7; tentatively, D is TRBD1 (6 bases). This CDR3 has 12 amino acids. V gave up 4 bases and J gave up 5 bases, with 9 bases separating them. Germline CDR1 is SEHNR and CDR2 is FQNEAQ (reference sequence). CDR3 region: CASSSTGNEQYF. The DNA of the CDR3 is TGTGCCAGCAGCTCCACAGGGAACGAGCAGTACTTC.

The chain joins TRBV7-2 to TRBJ2-3, with 7 bases aligning to TRBD2. V lost 4 bases, J lost 9 bases, and 10 bases stayed unmatched. CDR1 is SGHTA and CDR2 is FQGNSA in the germline V gene. The CDR3 runs 14 residues. CDR3 sequence reads: CASSSSGTTSTQYF. CDR3 nucleotide sequence: TGTGCCAGCAGCTCCTCCGGGACTACGAGCACGCAGTATTTT.

This clonotype has more than one count but fewer than ten. This CDR3 is CSARDHTGNYEQYF. The CDR3 DNA sequence: TGCAGTGCTAGAGATCACACGGGGAACTACGAGCAGTACTTC. V is TRBV20-1 and J is TRBJ2-7, with D perhaps TRBD2 (5 bases). The CDR3 sequence is 14 residues long. Germline CDR1 and CDR2: DFQATT and SNEGSKA (reference sequence). V lost 0 bases to trimming and J lost 3 bases, with 12 bases between them.

This chain connects TRBV27 to TRBJ2-6, with D maybe TRBD1 (7 bases). The germline V and J ends were trimmed by 5 bases and 2 bases, with 16 bases remaining between them. Per germline, CDR1 MNHEY and CDR2 SMNVEV (reference sequence). This CDR3 is 17 amino acids long. CDR3 in amino acids: CASSILGGGAGANVLTF. CDR3 in DNA: TGTGCCAGCAGTATACTTGGAGGGGGCGCTGGGGCCAACGTCCTGACTTTC.

This clonotype appeared once. The rearrangement links TRBV7-2 to TRBJ2-1; possible D gene TRBD1, 6 bases. This CDR3 comprises 13 residues. The germline V gene has CDR1 SGHTA and CDR2 FQGNSA. The ends were cut back, 8 bases at V and 6 bases at J, with 14 bases in the middle. CDR3 region: CASVVGTINEQFF. In nucleotides, the CDR3 is TGTGCCAGCGTGGTGGGGACAATCAATGAGCAGTTCTTC.

V is TRBV20-1 and J is TRBJ2-1; D ambiguous. The CDR3 consists of 11 residues. The germline V gene encodes CDR1 DFQATT and CDR2 SNEGSKA (reference sequence). Trimming removed 6 bases at V and 8 bases at J, with 11 bases between. The CDR3 is CSAPVLDEQFF. For the CDR3, the DNA is TGCAGTGCCCCGGTCCTAGATGAGCAGTTCTTC.

V usage is TRBV7-2 and J usage is TRBJ2-7, with D maybe TRBD2 (5 bases). Germline V gives CDR1 SGHTA, CDR2 FQGNSA. This CDR3 has 13 residues. Trimming took 5 bases from V and 2 from J, leaving 10 bases between them. CDR3 sequence: CASSTSRAYEQYF. DNA of the CDR3: TGTGCCAGCAGCACTAGTAGGGCCTACGAGCAGTACTTC.

This clonotype was detected many times. The chain carries TRBV6-1 and TRBJ2-3, with 11 bases fitting TRBD2. The junction had 4 bases not matched to a gene; V was cut back by 4 bases and J by 4 bases. The CDR3 has 15 residues. Germline CDR1 is MNHNS and CDR2 is SASEGT. CDR3 sequence (DNA): TGTGCCAGCAGTGCTGCGACTAGCGGGGCAGATACGCAGTATTTT. This sequence encodes CASSAATSGADTQYF.

The chain is built from TRBV7-2 and TRBJ2-3; no definite D call. Germline loops: CDR1 SGHTA, CDR2 FQGNSA. The V gene lost 0 bases and the J gene lost 2 bases, with 12 bases spanning the gap. The CDR3 runs to 16 residues. The CDR3 DNA sequence: TGTGCCAGCAGCTTAGCCCGCCAGCCGTCCACAGATACGCAGTATTTT. Protein sequence: CASSLARQPSTDTQYF.

The chain joins TRBV3-1 to TRBJ2-5, with 11 bases identical to TRBD2. CDR1 LGHDT and CDR2 YNNKEL come from the germline V gene (reference sequence). With V trimmed by 6 bases and J by 4 bases, 4 bases remained unmatched. The CDR3 is made up of 14 amino acids. This CDR3 reads CASSPLAGVETQYF. The CDR3 coding sequence is TGTGCCAGCAGTCCACTAGCGGGGGTAGAGACCCAGTACTTC.

The V call is TRBV18, the J call TRBJ1-1, with D perhaps TRBD1 (6 bases). Deletions cut 4 bases from V and 5 bases from J, with 17 bases between. CDR3 length equals 15 residues. Germline CDR1 and CDR2: KGHSH and LQKENI. CDR3 sequence (DNA): TGTGCCAGCTCACGGCAGGGGATCGATAGGACTGAAGCTTTCTTT. This gives the protein CASSRQGIDRTEAFF.

This clonotype was found a few times. The genes are TRBV12-3 or TRBV12-4 and TRBJ1-2; D remains ambiguous. Trimming removed 0 bases at V and 8 bases at J, with 7 bases between. The CDR3 totals 12 residues. CDR3 loop: CASSLAMGGYTF. As DNA, the CDR3 is TGTGCCAGCAGTTTAGCCATGGGGGGCTACACCTTC.

The chain recombines TRBV20-1 with TRBJ2-5; tentatively, D is TRBD2 (5 bases). The CDR3 extends over 16 amino acids. Germline CDR1 reads DFQATT; CDR2 reads SNEGSKA (reference sequence). Trimming removed 3 bases from V and 4 bases from J, with 21 bases in between. This CDR3 is CSASSSSMRGPETQYF. The CDR3 DNA reads as TGCAGTGCTAGCTCCTCGTCGATGCGAGGGCCAGAGACCCAGTACTTC.

The chain carries TRBV27 and TRBJ2-1, with D perhaps given as TRBD1 or TRBD2 (6 bases each). From germline, CDR1 is MNHEY and CDR2 SMNVEV (reference sequence). CDR3 length: 20 residues. Trimming shortened V by 0 bases and J by 4 bases, and 25 bases separated the two germline ends. CDR3 sequence: CASSLSVVGEGGLDYNEQFF. CDR3 DNA sequence: TGTGCCAGCAGTTTATCGGTTGTCGGTGAAGGGGGGCTCGATTACAATGAGCAGTTCTTC.

As for this clonotype: This clone may be a read error of a much larger clone one base away. The genes are TRBV29-1 and TRBJ2-5; D might be TRBD1 or TRBD2, each matching 5 bases. The V gene lost 8 bases and the J gene lost 5 bases, with 15 bases spanning the gap. This CDR3 contains 12 residues. The germline gives CDR1 SQVTM, CDR2 ANQGSEA. The CDR3 reads CSIGERDETQYF. The CDR3 DNA is TGCAGCATTGGAGAAAGGGACGAGACCCAGTACTTC.

In regard to this clonotype: The germline gene is not matched at one end of the junction; a read error may be the cause. This chain links TRBV25-1 with TRBJ1-2; unclear D gene. The germline gives CDR1 MGHDK, CDR2 SYGVNS. The CDR3 is 13 amino acids. CDR3: CATSVNPNYGYTF. The CDR3 DNA reads as TGTGCCACCAGTGTGAACCCCAACTATGGCTACACCTTC.

The rearrangement links TRBV7-2 to TRBJ2-2; 11 bases line up with TRBD2. Germline values: CDR1 SGHTA, CDR2 FQGNSA. The CDR3 contains 17 residues. The junction had 4 bases not matched to a gene; V was cut back by 1 base and J by 3 bases. This CDR3 reads CASSLGLAGGYTGELFF. The CDR3 DNA reads as TGTGCCAGCAGCTTAGGTCTAGCGGGGGGCTACACCGGGGAGCTGTTTTTT.

This clonotype was observed a handful of times. This chain links TRBV11-2 with TRBJ2-7, with a weak D call TRBD1 (6 bases). Looked up from germline, CDR1 is SGHAT and CDR2 is FQNNGV. Trimming removed 5 bases at V and 1 base at J, with 12 bases between. The CDR3 has 14 amino acids. CDR3 bases: TGTGCCAGCAGCGGGCAGGGACATTCCTACGAGCAGTACTTC. Protein: CASSGQGHSYEQYF.

The V and J genes are TRBV7-6 and TRBJ2-7; D unclear. The germline V gene has CDR1 SGHVS and CDR2 FNYEAQ. Trimming removed 7 bases at V and 7 bases at J, with 14 bases between. This CDR3 contains 12 residues. As DNA, the CDR3 is TGTGCCAGCACGAACCGGACGGATGAGCAGTACTTC. Amino acid sequence: CASTNRTDEQYF.

J is TRBJ2-3 and V is TRBV30; D ambiguous. V was shortened by 2 bases and J by 3 bases, with 12 bases between the two germline ends. The CDR3 length is 14 residues. Germline V CDR1 and CDR2: GTSNPN, SVGIG (reference sequence). The CDR3 region has the DNA TGTGCCTGGAGTTCCAACTCCGGGACAGATACGCAGTATTTT. As protein: CAWSSNSGTDTQYF.

This clonotype showed up just once. V and J are TRBV20-1 and TRBJ2-5, with 8 bases matching TRBD1. Germline V gene data show CDR1 as DFQATT and CDR2 as SNEGSKA (reference sequence). V was clipped by 2 bases and J by 1 base; unmatched bases: 6. This CDR3 has 15 amino acids. The CDR3 loop is CSARSSTGGQETQYF. CDR3 coding DNA: TGCAGTGCTAGATCCTCTACAGGGGGCCAAGAGACCCAGTACTTC.

The rearrangement uses TRBV10-1 and TRBJ2-5, with 7 bases identical to TRBD1. This CDR3 spans 14 amino acids. J lost 1 base, V lost 3 bases, and 2 bases had no gene match. Germline V gives CDR1 WNHNN, CDR2 SYGVQD (reference sequence). CDR3 loop: CASSDPGGQETQYF. The CDR3 region has the DNA TGCGCCAGCAGTGACCCAGGGGGCCAAGAGACCCAGTACTTC.

The table lists this clonotype with a few counts. The chain has TRBV7-9 and TRBJ2-1; 8 positions match TRBD1. The CDR3 spans 16 residues. The junction had 7 bases not matched to a gene; V was cut back by 3 bases and J by 3 bases. CDR1 is SEHNR and CDR2 is FQNEAQ in the germline V gene (reference sequence). CDR3 region: CASSFGQGRNYNEQFF. The CDR3 DNA reads TGTGCCAGCAGCTTCGGACAGGGAAGGAACTACAATGAGCAGTTCTTC.